The present T cell receptor (beta chain) was sequenced within a study of T cell repertoires in cytomegalovirus infection. V shed 6 bases, J shed 4 bases, and the junction held 4 bases outside the gene matches. There are 14 residues in the CDR3. Germline V CDR1 and CDR2: MNHEY, SMNVEV (reference sequence). This clonotype has at least ten counts. Antigen: not known. TCRdb re-called the reads through MiXCR, storing one row per CDR3 protein. The sample includes roughly 800,000 distinct CDR3 sequences, roughly 28% seen only once; the top ten take about an eighth. Sequencing was performed on cultured CD8+ T cells from PBMCs, taken from culture after CMV antigen stimulation. The TCR was taken from a human donor in good health (CMV status not recorded). Some clones in this sample may be carry-over from other donors' samples. The chain joins TRBV27 to TRBJ1-5; 9 bases agree with TRBD1. The CDR3 protein is CASSSGTGNQPQHF. CDR3 sequence (DNA): TGTGCCAGCAGCTCGGGGACAGGGAATCAGCCCCAGCATTTT.